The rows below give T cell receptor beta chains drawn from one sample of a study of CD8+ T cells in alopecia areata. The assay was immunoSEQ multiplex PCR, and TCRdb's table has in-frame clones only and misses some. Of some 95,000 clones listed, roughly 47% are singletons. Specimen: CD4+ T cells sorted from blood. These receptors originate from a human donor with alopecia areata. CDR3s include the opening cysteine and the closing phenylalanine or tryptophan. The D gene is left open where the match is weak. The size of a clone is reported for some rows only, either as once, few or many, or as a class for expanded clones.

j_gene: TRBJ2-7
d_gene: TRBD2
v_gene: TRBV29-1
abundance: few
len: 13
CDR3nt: TGCAGCGCCCTTAGCGGGAGGGGGTACGAGCAGTACTTC
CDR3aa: CSALSGRGYEQYF

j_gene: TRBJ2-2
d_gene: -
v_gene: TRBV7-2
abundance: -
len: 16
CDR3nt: TGTGCCAGCAGCTTGGGCGGTCAGGCGAACACCGGGGAGCTGTTTTTT
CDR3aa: CASSLGGQANTGELFF

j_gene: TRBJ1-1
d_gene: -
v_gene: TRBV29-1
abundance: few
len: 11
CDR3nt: TGCAGCGTCGTTACAGGGCGTCAAGCTTTCTTT
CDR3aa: CSVVTGRQAFF

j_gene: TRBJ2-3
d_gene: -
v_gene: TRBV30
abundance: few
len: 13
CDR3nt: TGTGCCTGGAGCCAAAGGATGGGGGTGTCGCAGTATTTT
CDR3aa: CAWSQRMGVSQYF

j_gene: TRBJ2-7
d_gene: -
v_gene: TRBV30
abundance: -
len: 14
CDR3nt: TGTGCCTGGAGTCCTGGACTCGCGATCCCCGAGCAGTACTTC
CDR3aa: CAWSPGLAIPEQYF

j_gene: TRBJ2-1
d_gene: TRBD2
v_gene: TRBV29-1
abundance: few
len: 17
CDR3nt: TGCAGCGTTGAAGCTCGTAGATCTAGCGGGGTCGGCAATGAGCAGTTCTTC
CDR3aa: CSVEARRSSGVGNEQFF

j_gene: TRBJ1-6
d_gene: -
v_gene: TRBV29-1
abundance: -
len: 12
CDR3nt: TGCAGCGTCGATACTGGGGGTTCACCCCTCCACTTT
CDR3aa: CSVDTGGSPLHF

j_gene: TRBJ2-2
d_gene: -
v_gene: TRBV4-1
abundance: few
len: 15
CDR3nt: TGCGCCAGCAGCCAAGCCGGGAGCCTGACCGGGGAGCTGTTTTTT
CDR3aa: CASSQAGSLTGELFF

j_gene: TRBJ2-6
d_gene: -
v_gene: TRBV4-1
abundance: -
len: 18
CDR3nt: TGCGCCAGCAGCCAAGAGGCCCCTCCCCGGCCAGGGGCCAACGTCCTGACTTTC
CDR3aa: CASSQEAPPRPGANVLTF

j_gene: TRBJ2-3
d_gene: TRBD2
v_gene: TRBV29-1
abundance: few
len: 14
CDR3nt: TGCAGCGTTAAGCGGGAGCCTAGCACAGATACGCAGTATTTT
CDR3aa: CSVKREPSTDTQYF

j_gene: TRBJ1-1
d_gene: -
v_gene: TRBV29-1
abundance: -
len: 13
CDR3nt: TGCAGCGTTGGGCGGCGGGCTGGGGGTGAAGCTTTCTTT
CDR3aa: CSVGRRAGGEAFF

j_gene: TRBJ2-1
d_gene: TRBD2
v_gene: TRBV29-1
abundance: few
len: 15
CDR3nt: TGCAGCGGCCTACTAGCGGGAGGACAAATTGCGAAGCAGTTCTTC
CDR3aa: CSGLLAGGQIAKQFF

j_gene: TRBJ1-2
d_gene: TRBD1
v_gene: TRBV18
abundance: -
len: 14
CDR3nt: TGTGCCAGCTCCGTCGGGACAGGACAGCATCGCTACACCTTC
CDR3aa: CASSVGTGQHRYTF

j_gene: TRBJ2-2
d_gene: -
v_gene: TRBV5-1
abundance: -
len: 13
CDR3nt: TGCGCCAGCAGCTTCGAGTCAGTCGGGGAGCTGTTTTTT
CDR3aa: CASSFESVGELFF